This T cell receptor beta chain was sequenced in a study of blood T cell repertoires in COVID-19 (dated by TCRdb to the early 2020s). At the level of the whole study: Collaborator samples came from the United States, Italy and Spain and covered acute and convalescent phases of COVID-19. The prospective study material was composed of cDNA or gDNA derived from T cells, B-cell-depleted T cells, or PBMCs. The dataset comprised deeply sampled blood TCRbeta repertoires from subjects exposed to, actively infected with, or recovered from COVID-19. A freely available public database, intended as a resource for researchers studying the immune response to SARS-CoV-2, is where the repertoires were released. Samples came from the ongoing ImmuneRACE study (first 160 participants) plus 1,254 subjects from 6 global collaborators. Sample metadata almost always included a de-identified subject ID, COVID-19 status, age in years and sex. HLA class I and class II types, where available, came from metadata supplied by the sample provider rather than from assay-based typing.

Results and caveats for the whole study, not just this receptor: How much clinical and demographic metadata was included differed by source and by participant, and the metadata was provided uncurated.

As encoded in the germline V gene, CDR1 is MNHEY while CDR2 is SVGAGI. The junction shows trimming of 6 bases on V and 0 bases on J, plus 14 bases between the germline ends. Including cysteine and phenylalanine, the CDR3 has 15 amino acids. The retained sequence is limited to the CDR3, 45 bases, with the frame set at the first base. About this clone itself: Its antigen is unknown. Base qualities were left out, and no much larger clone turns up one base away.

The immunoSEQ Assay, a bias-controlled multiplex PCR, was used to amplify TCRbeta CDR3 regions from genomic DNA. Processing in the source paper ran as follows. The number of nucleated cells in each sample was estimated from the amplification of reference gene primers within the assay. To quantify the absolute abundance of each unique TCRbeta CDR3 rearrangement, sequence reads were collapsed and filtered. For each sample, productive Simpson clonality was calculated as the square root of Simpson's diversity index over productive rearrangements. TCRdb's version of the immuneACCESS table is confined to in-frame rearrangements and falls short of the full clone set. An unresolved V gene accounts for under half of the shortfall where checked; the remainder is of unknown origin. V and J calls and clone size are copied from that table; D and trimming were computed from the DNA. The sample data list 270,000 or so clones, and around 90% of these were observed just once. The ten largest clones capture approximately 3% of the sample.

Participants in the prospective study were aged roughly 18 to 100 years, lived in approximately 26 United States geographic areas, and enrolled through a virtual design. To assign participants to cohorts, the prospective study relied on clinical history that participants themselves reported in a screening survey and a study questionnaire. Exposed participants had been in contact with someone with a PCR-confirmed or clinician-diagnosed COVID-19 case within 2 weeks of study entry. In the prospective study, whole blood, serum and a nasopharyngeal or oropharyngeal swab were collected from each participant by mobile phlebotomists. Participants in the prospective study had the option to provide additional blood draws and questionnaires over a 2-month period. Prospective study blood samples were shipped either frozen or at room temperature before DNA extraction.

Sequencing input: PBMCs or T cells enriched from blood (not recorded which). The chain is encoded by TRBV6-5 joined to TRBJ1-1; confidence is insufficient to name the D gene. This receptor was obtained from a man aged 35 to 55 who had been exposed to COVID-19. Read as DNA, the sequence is TGTGCCAGCAGCTATCACGGGTTTATGAACACTGAAGCTTTCTTT. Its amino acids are CASSYHGFMNTEAFF.